Reported below is one TCR beta chain. The junction and the germline gene differ at one end; a read error may be behind it. CDR3 length: 15 amino acids. Per the germline V gene, CDR1 is SGHVS and CDR2 is FNYEAQ. At deep level, the assay was performed. Replicate PCRs from sorted subsets contained approximately 220 ng DNA, which is around 29,000 T cell genomes. The method was immunoSEQ multiplex PCR; TCRdb's version includes in-frame clones alone and lacks a portion of them. The sample shows millions of clones, 85% to 95% of them seen only once. The sample comes from a study of shared clonotypes between healthy human individuals.

The chain combines TRBV7-6 with TRBJ2-7; TRBD1 matches at 8 bases. The clonotype comes from a man between 18 and 35 years old in good health. The specimen was naive CD4+ T cells sorted from blood. Subset defined: CD45RA+ positively selected. CDR3 residues: CASSLEAGGSHEQYF. CDR3 DNA: TGTGCCAGCAGCTTAGAGGCAGGGGGCTCCCACGAGCAGTACTTC.